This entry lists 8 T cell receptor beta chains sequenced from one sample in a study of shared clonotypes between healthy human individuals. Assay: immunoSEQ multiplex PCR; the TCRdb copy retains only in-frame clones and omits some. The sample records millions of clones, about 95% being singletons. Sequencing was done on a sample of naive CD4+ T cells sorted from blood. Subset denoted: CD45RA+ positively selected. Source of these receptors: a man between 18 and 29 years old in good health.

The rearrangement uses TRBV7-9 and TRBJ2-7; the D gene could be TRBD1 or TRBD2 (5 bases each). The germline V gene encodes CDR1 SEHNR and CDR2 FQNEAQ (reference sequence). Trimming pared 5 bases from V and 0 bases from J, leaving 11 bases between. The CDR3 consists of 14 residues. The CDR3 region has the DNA TGTGCCAGCAGCCAAACGGGGCTCTCCTACGAGCAGTACTTC. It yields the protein CASSQTGLSYEQYF.

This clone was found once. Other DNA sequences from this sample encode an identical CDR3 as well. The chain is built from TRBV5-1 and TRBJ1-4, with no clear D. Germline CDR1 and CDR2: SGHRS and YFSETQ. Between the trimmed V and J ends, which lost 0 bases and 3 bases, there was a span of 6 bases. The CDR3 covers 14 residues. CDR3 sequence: CASSLGGSNEKLFF. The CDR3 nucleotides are TGCGCCAGCAGCTTGGGAGGGTCTAATGAAAAACTGTTTTTT.

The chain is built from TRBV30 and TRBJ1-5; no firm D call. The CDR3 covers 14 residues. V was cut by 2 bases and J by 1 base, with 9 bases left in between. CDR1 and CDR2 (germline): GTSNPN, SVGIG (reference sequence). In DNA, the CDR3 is TGTGCCTGGAGTCCCGGATCGAGCAATCAGCCCCAGCATTTT. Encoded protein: CAWSPGSSNQPQHF. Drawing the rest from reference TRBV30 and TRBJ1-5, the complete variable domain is SQTIHQWPATLVQPVGSPLSLECTVEGTSNPNLYWYRQAAGRGLQLLFYSVGIGQISSEVPQNLSASRPQDRQFILSSKKLLLSDSGFYLCAWSPGSSNQPQHFGDGTRLSIL.

CDR3 nucleotides: TGTGCCAGCAGCCTCACCTCTGGAAACACCATATATTTT. Its protein product is CASSLTSGNTIYF. V is TRBV7-3 and J is TRBJ1-3; D unclear. Between the trimmed V and J ends, which lost 5 bases and 0 bases, there was a span of 5 bases. The CDR3 has 13 residues. CDR1 is SGHTA and CDR2 is FQGTGA in the germline V gene.

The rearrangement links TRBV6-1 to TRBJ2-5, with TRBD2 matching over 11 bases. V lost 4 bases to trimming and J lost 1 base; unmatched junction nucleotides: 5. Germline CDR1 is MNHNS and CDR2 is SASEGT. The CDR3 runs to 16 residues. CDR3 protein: CASSVGLAGSQETQYF. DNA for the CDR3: TGTGCCAGCAGTGTAGGACTAGCGGGTTCCCAAGAGACCCAGTACTTC.

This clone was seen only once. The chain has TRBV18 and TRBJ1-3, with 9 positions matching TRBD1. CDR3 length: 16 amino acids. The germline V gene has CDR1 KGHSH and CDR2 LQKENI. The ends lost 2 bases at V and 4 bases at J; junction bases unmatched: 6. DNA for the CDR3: TGTGCCAGCTCACCATTCGGACAGGGGAACGGAAACACCATATATTTT. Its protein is CASSPFGQGNGNTIYF.

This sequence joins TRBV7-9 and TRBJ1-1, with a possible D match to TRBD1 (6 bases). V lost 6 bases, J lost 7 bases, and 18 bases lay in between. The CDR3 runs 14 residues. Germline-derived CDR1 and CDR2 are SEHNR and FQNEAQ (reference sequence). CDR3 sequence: CASREWGAPSEAFF. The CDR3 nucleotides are TGTGCCAGCAGGGAATGGGGGGCACCCAGTGAAGCTTTCTTT.

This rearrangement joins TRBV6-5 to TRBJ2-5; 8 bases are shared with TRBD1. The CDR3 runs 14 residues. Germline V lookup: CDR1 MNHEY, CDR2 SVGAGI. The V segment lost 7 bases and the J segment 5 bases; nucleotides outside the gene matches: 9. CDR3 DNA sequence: TGTGCCAGCAAGACGGGACAGGTCGTCGAGACCCAGTACTTC. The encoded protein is CASKTGQVVETQYF.